A single T cell receptor beta chain is shown here with its context. Its target is unknown. This specimen comes from a study of T cell responses to AZD1222 COVID-19 vaccine. Study conclusions and caveats: Most donors were white British, females outnumbered males, and clonal diversity was possibly underestimated. Increased Spike-specific TCR breadth and depth were observed after two AZD1222 doses. Reportedly, nearly half of unique spike TCRs recognized epitopes outside B.1.351/B.1.1.7 mutations.

CDR3 length: 13 amino acids. V shed 0 bases and J shed 2 bases, with 5 bases lying between them. The V gene's germline CDR1 is SGHRS and CDR2 YFSETQ. Assay used: immunoSEQ multiplex PCR; TCRdb lists only in-frame clones, some missing. The table lists 65,000 to 90,000 clones, 80% to 90% of them singletons. The clonotype originates from an adult in good health. The input for sequencing was peripheral blood, taken on day 0 of AZD1222 vaccination. The chain employs TRBV5-1 and TRBJ2-5; D not resolved. DNA for the CDR3: TGCGCCAGCAGCTTGGCTATACAAGAGACCCAGTACTTC. The encoded protein is CASSLAIQETQYF.